These 31 T cell receptor beta chains share one sample of origin, sequenced in a study of blood T cell repertoires in COVID-19. This table comes from immunoSEQ multiplex PCR, and its TCRdb copy is limited to in-frame clones, with some not included. The sample records a few hundred thousand clones, approximately 85% being singletons. Sequenced input: PBMCs or T cells enriched from blood (not recorded which). These receptors originate from a man aged 25-45 years who had recovered from COVID-19.

This clone has a single count. This chain joins TRBV20-1 and TRBJ2-7; TRBD2 might be the D (6 bases). CDR3 size: 14 residues. V shed 6 bases and J shed 0 bases, with 15 bases lying between them. The germline CDR1 and CDR2 sequences are DFQATT and SNEGSKA (reference sequence). The CDR3 loop reads CSASTSPSSYEQYF. In DNA, the CDR3 is TGCAGTGCCAGTACTAGCCCAAGCTCCTACGAGCAGTACTTC.

CDR3 amino acids: CASSSDRGEKLFF. The CDR3 DNA is TGTGCCAGCAGCTCAGACAGGGGTGAAAAACTGTTTTTT. The chain couples TRBV7-9 to TRBJ1-4, with 8 positions matching TRBD1. The V segment lost 4 bases and the J segment 7 bases; nucleotides outside the gene matches: 2. The CDR3 has 13 residues. Germline CDR1 SEHNR, CDR2 FQNEAQ (reference sequence).

The chain has TRBV11-2 and TRBJ1-1; D gene unclear. With 1 base removed from V and 1 base from J, the gap between germline ends came to 7 bases. This CDR3 comprises 14 residues. CDR1 SGHAT and CDR2 FQNNGV come from the germline V gene. The DNA for the CDR3 is TGTGCCAGCAGCTTAGGGCGGAGGAACACTGAAGCTTTCTTT. It codes for CASSLGRRNTEAFF.

The rearrangement links TRBV24-1 to TRBJ1-5; the D gene is possibly TRBD1 (6 bases). The CDR3 is made up of 19 amino acids. The germline V gene has CDR1 KGHDR and CDR2 SFDVKD. V was cut by 3 bases and J by 0 bases, with 20 bases left in between. CDR3 DNA sequence: TGTGCCACCAGTGATCCGGGACACCAACCCGAGTATAGCAATCAGCCCCAGCATTTT. It is translated as CATSDPGHQPEYSNQPQHF.

This clone was recorded a few times. The chain is built from TRBV5-1 and TRBJ2-7; 8 nucleotides match TRBD1. J was trimmed by 0 bases and V by 4 bases; bases with no gene match: 6. Germline V gene data show CDR1 as SGHRS and CDR2 as YFSETQ. CDR3 length equals 15 residues. Here the CDR3 reads CASSVAGGGSYEQYF. CDR3 bases: TGCGCCAGCAGCGTCGCAGGGGGCGGCTCCTACGAGCAGTACTTC.

The CDR3 here is CASSQVGASGGQETQYF. The CDR3 nucleotides are TGTGCCAGCAGCCAAGTGGGGGCTAGCGGGGGCCAAGAGACCCAGTACTTC. The chain uses TRBV3-1 (or the pseudogene TRBV3-2) and TRBJ2-5; 10 bases are shared with TRBD2. Germline lookup yields CDR1 LGHDT and CDR2 YNNKEL (reference sequence). With 1 base clipped from V and 1 base from J, the junction kept 6 bases outside the gene matches. The CDR3 is made up of 17 amino acids.

This clone was seen a handful of times. The same CDR3 arises from other DNA sequences in this sample as well. The CDR3 region has the DNA TGCGCCAGCAGCTTGCAGGGGGCGGGTGAAAAACTGTTTTTT. It codes for CASSLQGAGEKLFF. V and J are TRBV5-1 and TRBJ1-4, with TRBD1 matching 8 bases. The CDR3 is 14 amino acids. V was clipped by 1 base and J by 7 bases; unmatched bases: 3. Germline V gene lookup returns CDR1 SGHRS and CDR2 YFSETQ.

As DNA, the CDR3 is TGTGCCAGCAGCCGGGGGGCTAGCGGGGGCCGTGAGCAGTTCTTC. It translates to CASSRGASGGREQFF. The chain has TRBV7-2 and TRBJ2-1, with 10 bases matching TRBD2. Germline trimming cut 5 bases from V and 9 bases from J; bases unmatched to any gene: 10. Germline V CDR1 and CDR2: SGHTA, FQGNSA. This CDR3 is 15 amino acids long.

As regards this clone: This sample also contains other DNA sequences that code for the same CDR3. This CDR3 is CASSLRQGGEQYF. CDR3 bases: TGTGCCAGCAGCTTAAGACAGGGCGGCGAGCAGTACTTC. The chain couples TRBV7-3 to TRBJ2-7, with TRBD1 matching over 7 bases. Germline V gene data show CDR1 as SGHTA and CDR2 as FQGTGA. J lost 6 bases, V lost 1 base, and 3 bases had no gene match. The CDR3 totals 13 residues.

The genes are TRBV14 and TRBJ1-1; no clear D gene. V was cut by 3 bases and J by 0 bases, with 5 bases left in between. The V gene's germline CDR1 is SGHDN and CDR2 FVKESK. The CDR3 has 13 residues. The CDR3 DNA sequence: TGTGCCAGCAGCCACGCAGTGAACACTGAAGCTTTCTTT. Translated, it gives CASSHAVNTEAFF. The entire variable domain, with the rest obtained from reference TRBV14 and TRBJ1-1, is as follows: EAGVTQFPSHSVIEKGQTVTLRCDPISGHDNLYWYRRVMGKEIKFLLHFVKESKQDESGMPNNRFLAERTGGTYSTLKVQPAELEDSGVYFCASSHAVNTEAFFGQGTRLTVV.

This sequence joins TRBV27 and TRBJ2-3; TRBD1 matches at 10 bases. The J segment lost 7 bases and the V segment lost 6 bases, leaving 10 bases of the junction unmatched. The CDR3 length is 15 residues. Germline V gene lookup returns CDR1 MNHEY and CDR2 SMNVEV (reference sequence). CDR3 in DNA: TGTGCCAGCAGCGATTGGGGACAGGGGATGAATACGCAGTATTTT. As protein: CASSDWGQGMNTQYF.

This clone turned up a few times. CDR3 sequence (DNA): TGTGCCAGCAGCTTGGGGCAGGGGGTACACACCTTC. Translation: CASSLGQGVHTF. The chain joins TRBV5-4 to TRBJ1-2, with 7 nucleotides matching TRBD1. CDR1 and CDR2 (germline): SGHNT, YYREEE (reference sequence). The CDR3 consists of 12 residues. The V segment lost 0 bases and the J segment 12 bases; nucleotides outside the gene matches: 5.

This chain uses TRBV6-7 with TRBJ1-2; D may be TRBD1 (5 bases). TRBV6-7 has ORF status, its function being uncertain. Trimming took off 4 bases at V and 0 bases at J, with 12 bases between the two ends. This CDR3 contains 15 residues. The CDR3 DNA sequence: TGTGCCAGCAGTTGTGACAGAGAAGCTAACTATGGCTACACCTTC. The encoded protein is CASSCDREANYGYTF.

Concerning this clone: The junction differs from germline at one of its ends, possibly a read error. The chain recombines TRBV9 with TRBJ2-2; D remains ambiguous. The V gene's germline CDR1 is SGDLS and CDR2 YYNGEE. The CDR3 loop spans 12 amino acids. The DNA of the CDR3 is TGTGCCAGCGGCGTCTACACCGGGGAGCTGTTTTTT. Translated: CASGVYTGELFF.

In its sample, this clone was seen a few times. The rearrangement links TRBV5-1 to TRBJ1-1, with D possibly being TRBD1 (5 bases). The CDR3 totals 12 residues. Germline lookup yields CDR1 SGHRS and CDR2 YFSETQ. With 4 bases removed from V and 8 bases from J, the gap between germline ends came to 12 bases. CDR3 sequence reads: CASSPNDREAFF. Written as DNA, the CDR3 is TGCGCCAGCAGCCCTAACGACAGAGAAGCTTTCTTT.

The chain is built from TRBV10-3 and TRBJ1-2; no clear D. CDR3 size: 14 residues. Deletions cut 11 bases from V and 8 bases from J, with 24 bases between. Germline CDR1 reads ENHRY; CDR2 reads SYGVKD. CDR3 loop: CASRPRFSGEGYTF. The CDR3 nucleotides read TGTGCCTCTAGGCCCCGGTTTTCGGGAGAGGGCTACACCTTC.

This clone has only one observation. V usage is TRBV29-1 and J usage is TRBJ1-5; D gene uncertain. V was pared by 4 bases and J by 4 bases, with 11 bases between. Germline lookup yields CDR1 SQVTM and CDR2 ANQGSEA. This CDR3 spans 13 amino acids. The CDR3, as DNA: TGCAGCGTTGGATCAGCCGGGAATCAGCCCCAGCATTTT. Translation: CSVGSAGNQPQHF. Complete variable domain (other parts from reference TRBV29-1 and TRBJ1-5): SAVISQKPSRDICQRGTSLTIQCQVDSQVTMMFWYRQQPGQSLTLIATANQGSEATYESGFVIDKFPISRPNLTFSTLTVSNMSPEDSSIYLCSVGSAGNQPQHFGDGTRLSIL.

V and J are TRBV2 and TRBJ1-5, with TRBD1 identical over 8 bases. Germline CDR1 reads SNHLY; CDR2 reads FYNNEI. V was pared by 5 bases and J by 6 bases, with 6 bases of the junction left unmatched. This CDR3 is built from 14 residues. CDR3 DNA sequence: TGTGCCAGCAGTCAAGACAGGGGAGGTCAGCCCCAGCATTTT. This sequence encodes CASSQDRGGQPQHF.

The CDR3 coding sequence is TGTGCCAGCAGTTACTCGAAGCAGGGGGACGAAAAACTGTTTTTT. Translating it yields CASSYSKQGDEKLFF. J is TRBJ1-4 and V is TRBV6-5, with TRBD1 matching over 7 bases. This CDR3 region has 15 residues. CDR1 and CDR2 from the germline V gene are MNHEY and SVGAGI. V was pared by 0 bases and J by 8 bases, with 6 bases of the junction left unmatched.

This chain uses TRBV6-5 with TRBJ1-5; a possible D gene is TRBD1 (6 bases). The germline V gene has CDR1 MNHEY and CDR2 SVGAGI. The V and J ends lost 6 bases and 3 bases respectively, with 9 bases between them. The CDR3 sequence is 13 residues long. CDR3 protein: CASSGQYNQPQHF. The CDR3 DNA reads TGTGCCAGCAGCGGACAGTACAATCAGCCCCAGCATTTT.

The chain has TRBV6-5 and TRBJ1-6, with a weak D call TRBD1 (5 bases). The CDR3 totals 13 residues. With 0 bases removed from V and 10 bases from J, the gap between germline ends came to 7 bases. Germline CDR1 and CDR2: MNHEY and SVGAGI. The CDR3 DNA is TGTGCCAGCAGTTACTCGACAGACTCACCCCTCCACTTT. Amino acid sequence: CASSYSTDSPLHF.

The V gene is TRBV12-3 or TRBV12-4, the J gene TRBJ2-2; tentatively, D is TRBD2 (6 bases). This CDR3 is 13 amino acids long. V was pared by 6 bases and J by 5 bases, with 10 bases between. CDR3: CASSGRETGELFF. In nucleotides, the CDR3 is TGTGCCAGCAGCGGCCGGGAGACCGGGGAGCTGTTTTTT.

The gene calls are TRBV20-1 and TRBJ1-2, with TRBD1 matching 7 bases. V lost 5 bases and J lost 8; bases outside the gene matches: 5. Germline CDR1 DFQATT, CDR2 SNEGSKA (reference sequence). This CDR3 is 11 amino acids long. The CDR3 coding sequence is TGCAGTGCTTTAGGGGGCAGCGGCTACACCTTC. Translation gives CSALGGSGYTF.

This clone has a handful of counts. The V call is TRBV6-5, the J call TRBJ1-1; possibly TRBD1 for D (5 bases). The V end was cut by 9 bases, the J end by 1 base, with 12 bases between. This CDR3 comprises 13 residues. Germline CDR1 is MNHEY and CDR2 is SVGAGI. Written as DNA, the CDR3 is TGTGCCAGTATGTTCGACAGGAACACTGAAGCTTTCTTT. The encoded protein is CASMFDRNTEAFF.

The chain carries TRBV3-1 (or the pseudogene TRBV3-2) and TRBJ1-1; D might be TRBD1 (6 bases). Germline V gene sequence: CDR1 LGHDT, CDR2 YNNKEL (reference sequence). Trimming took off 2 bases at V and 0 bases at J, with 13 bases between the two ends. This CDR3 region has 16 residues. The CDR3 nucleotides are TGTGCCAGCAGCCAACCTCAGACAGGATTGAACACTGAAGCTTTCTTT. Its protein is CASSQPQTGLNTEAFF.

Points on this clone: This CDR3 is also generated by other DNA sequences in the sample. The chain is built from TRBV4-1 and TRBJ1-1; 10 bases align to TRBD1. CDR3 length equals 16 residues. Per the germline V gene, CDR1 is MGHRA and CDR2 is YSYEKL. With 3 bases clipped from V and 5 bases from J, the junction kept 9 bases outside the gene matches. CDR3 DNA sequence: TGCGCCAGCAGCCAGACCCGGGACAGGGGTGGTACTGAAGCTTTCTTT. Translated, it gives CASSQTRDRGGTEAFF.

This sequence joins TRBV4-3 and TRBJ2-3; D is ambiguous. Germline lookup yields CDR1 LGHNA and CDR2 YSLEER. This CDR3 region has 18 residues. V was pared by 0 bases and J by 2 bases, with 18 bases between. The CDR3 region is CASSQENLVAGNTDTQYF. CDR3 DNA: TGCGCCAGCAGCCAAGAAAATTTGGTGGCAGGAAACACAGATACGCAGTATTTT.

The V gene is TRBV12-3 or TRBV12-4, the J gene TRBJ1-2; 9 bases map to TRBD1. Trimming cost V 5 bases and J 5 bases; bases outside gene matches: 3. The CDR3 has 13 residues. CDR3 DNA sequence: TGTGCCAGCAGTACTGGGACAGGGTATGGCTACACCTTC. It specifies CASSTGTGYGYTF.

The gene calls are TRBV9 and TRBJ1-3; D might be TRBD1 (6 bases). V shed 3 bases and J shed 0 bases, with 13 bases lying between them. Germline-derived CDR1 and CDR2 are SGDLS and YYNGEE. This CDR3 is 16 amino acids long. The CDR3 sequence: CASSDFGTNSGNTIYF. The CDR3 nucleotides read TGTGCCAGCAGCGACTTCGGGACAAACTCTGGAAACACCATATATTTT.

The chain is built from TRBV10-3 and TRBJ2-2, with 7 bases lining up with TRBD2. The CDR3 is made up of 15 amino acids. CDR1 is ENHRY, CDR2 SYGVKD, per germline. The junction had 5 bases not matched to a gene; V was cut back by 0 bases and J by 7 bases. CDR3 nucleotides: TGTGCCATCAGTGAGTCGCGGGAGTTGAGCGGGGAGCTGTTTTTT. Translation gives CAISESRELSGELFF.

This clone has only one observation. The V gene is TRBV18, the J gene TRBJ2-2; no clear D gene. Per germline, CDR1 KGHSH and CDR2 LQKENI. This CDR3 has 16 residues. V was cut by 5 bases and J by 4 bases, with 17 bases left in between. For the CDR3, the DNA is TGTGCCAGCTCAATCCCTAGATTACATAGCACCGGGGAGCTGTTTTTT. It specifies CASSIPRLHSTGELFF.